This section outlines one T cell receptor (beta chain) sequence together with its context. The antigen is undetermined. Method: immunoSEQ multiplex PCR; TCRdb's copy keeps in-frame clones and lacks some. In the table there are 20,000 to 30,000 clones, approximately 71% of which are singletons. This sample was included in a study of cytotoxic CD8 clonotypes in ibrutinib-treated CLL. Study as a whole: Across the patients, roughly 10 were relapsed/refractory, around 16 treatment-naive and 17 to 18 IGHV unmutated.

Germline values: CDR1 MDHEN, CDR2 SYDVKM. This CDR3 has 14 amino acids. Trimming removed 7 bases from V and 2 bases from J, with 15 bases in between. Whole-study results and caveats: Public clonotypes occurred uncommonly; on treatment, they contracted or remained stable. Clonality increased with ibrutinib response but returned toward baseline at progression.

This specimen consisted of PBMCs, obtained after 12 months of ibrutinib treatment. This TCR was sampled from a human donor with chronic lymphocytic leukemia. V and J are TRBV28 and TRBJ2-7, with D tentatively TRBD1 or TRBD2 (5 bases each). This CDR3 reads CASIGDGLTYEQYF. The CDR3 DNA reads TGTGCCAGCATCGGGGACGGCCTCACCTACGAGCAGTACTTC. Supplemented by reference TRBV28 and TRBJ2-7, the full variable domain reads DVKVTQSSRYLVKRTGEKVFLECVQDMDHENMFWYRQDPGLGLRLIYFSYDVKMKEKGDIPEGYSVSREKKERFSLILESASTNQTSMYLCASIGDGLTYEQYFGPGTRLTVT.